The source of this TCR beta chain is a study of beta chain features in type 1 diabetes. The study reverse transcribed the entire isolated RNA, so it sequenced expressed TCRB transcripts. About 3.6 million reads were obtained on average from naive, central memory and regulatory T cell samples. The table came from immunoSEQ multiplex PCR; TCRdb's copy has only in-frame clones and leaves some out. This table has more than 300,000 clones, around 12% appearing once. CDR3 length: 18 amino acids. V lost 0 bases and J lost 4; bases outside the gene matches: 13. Germline assignment: CDR1 SGHNT and CDR2 YYREEE (reference sequence). Regarding the study as a whole: In every one of the four CD4+ subsets, TCRB CDR3s were moderately but significantly shorter in Type 1 diabetes patients.

Concerning this clone itself: The antigen remains unidentified.

The sample consisted of naive CD4+ T cells from blood. V usage is TRBV5-4 and J usage is TRBJ2-7, with 10 bases lining up with TRBD2. The receptor's source is a woman under 30 with type 1 diabetes. For the CDR3, the DNA is TGTGCCAGCAGCTTGGCCGCGTCTAGCGGGAGAGTGGGTTACGAGCAGTACTTC. Its translation: CASSLAASSGRVGYEQYF.